Below, 14 T cell receptor beta chains from the same sample are listed, as sequenced in a study of blood T cell repertoires in COVID-19. Some clones are missing from TCRdb's copy, which holds only in-frame ones; the method was immunoSEQ multiplex PCR. This sample has about 130,000 clones; around 83% occur once, and the top ten carry 3.5% to 5%. Sample: peripheral blood. Every receptor here comes from a human donor in a cohort sampled during active COVID-19.

The CDR3 nucleotides are TGTGCCTGGAAACCACCAAGGGGGGGACTTGGGGACAATGAGCAGTTCTTC. It is translated as CAWKPPRGGLGDNEQFF. The chain combines TRBV30 with TRBJ2-1; D is perhaps TRBD2 (7 bases). The germline V gene encodes CDR1 GTSNPN and CDR2 SVGIG (reference sequence). CDR3 length: 17 residues. V was trimmed by 4 bases and J by 5 bases, leaving 24 bases between them.

The rearrangement uses TRBV19 and TRBJ2-7, with D hard to call. The germline V gene has CDR1 LNHDA and CDR2 SQIVND (reference sequence). CDR3 length: 13 residues. V lost 5 bases to trimming and J lost 0 bases, with 8 bases between them. The CDR3 region has the DNA TGTGCCAGTAGTGCTACGCCCTCCTACGAGCAGTACTTC. Protein: CASSATPSYEQYF.

CDR3 sequence: CAWQGVEGYTF. For the CDR3, the DNA is TGTGCCTGGCAGGGGGTTGAAGGCTACACCTTC. V usage is TRBV30 and J usage is TRBJ1-2; the match to TRBD1 covers 7 bases. The CDR3 sequence is 11 residues long. V was pared by 5 bases and J by 8 bases, with 5 bases of the junction left unmatched. Germline-derived CDR1 and CDR2 are GTSNPN and SVGIG (reference sequence).

V usage is TRBV11-3 and J usage is TRBJ2-1; 10 positions agree with TRBD2. Trimming removed 5 bases from V and 9 bases from J; junction bases left unmatched: 10. This CDR3 comprises 15 residues. Germline V gives CDR1 SGHNT, CDR2 YENEEA. The CDR3 loop reads CASSHLRTSGAEQFF. CDR3 DNA sequence: TGTGCCAGCAGCCATTTACGGACTAGCGGTGCTGAGCAGTTCTTC.

In nucleotides, the CDR3 is TGTGCCAGCAGCGTACGAAACAGGGGTAGCATGTATGGCTACACCTTC. This gives the protein CASSVRNRGSMYGYTF. The chain is built from TRBV9 and TRBJ1-2; 7 bases agree with TRBD1. Per the germline V gene, CDR1 is SGDLS and CDR2 is YYNGEE. The CDR3 consists of 16 residues. J lost 5 bases, V lost 1 base, and 11 bases had no gene match.

The chain joins TRBV20-1 to TRBJ1-5; TRBD1 is a possible D gene (6 bases). This CDR3 comprises 11 residues. Trimming cost V 6 bases and J 6 bases, with 9 bases left between them. Looked up from germline, CDR1 is DFQATT and CDR2 is SNEGSKA (reference sequence). The CDR3 DNA reads TGCAGTGCGGGGGCCGGTCAGCCCCAGCATTTT. It yields the protein CSAGAGQPQHF.

The chain carries TRBV18 and TRBJ2-7; TRBD2 matches 10 bases. V trimming: 3 bases; J trimming: 5 bases; junction bases outside the gene matches: 4. CDR3 length equals 14 residues. Germline CDR1 and CDR2: KGHSH and LQKENI. The CDR3 here is CASSPSGGAHEQYF. The CDR3 DNA sequence: TGTGCCAGCTCACCGAGCGGGGGGGCCCACGAGCAGTACTTC.

The chain links TRBV7-6 to TRBJ2-7; TRBD2 might be the D (5 bases). With 5 bases removed from V and 0 bases from J, the gap between germline ends came to 17 bases. The CDR3 runs 16 residues. The germline V gene encodes CDR1 SGHVS and CDR2 FNYEAQ. The CDR3: CASSPQVAQSSYEQYV. The CDR3 nucleotides read TGTGCCAGCAGCCCCCAGGTAGCGCAAAGCTCCTACGAGCAGTACGTC.

The chain couples TRBV9 to TRBJ1-2; maybe TRBD1 (5 bases). V was pared by 1 base and J by 10 bases, with 20 bases between. CDR1 is SGDLS, CDR2 YYNGEE, per germline. The CDR3 spans 15 residues. The CDR3 bases are TGTGCCAGCAGCGTACCCTCCGACGGGGGTAACGACTACACCTTC. Its protein product is CASSVPSDGGNDYTF.

The CDR3 bases are TGTGCCAGCGACCTAGCGGGGGGGAACACCGGGGAGCTGTTTTTT. This translates into CASDLAGGNTGELFF. The chain joins TRBV7-9 to TRBJ2-2; 11 nucleotides match TRBD2. Trimming removed 8 bases from V and 1 base from J; junction bases left unmatched: 3. Germline V lookup: CDR1 SEHNR, CDR2 FQNEAQ (reference sequence). CDR3 size: 15 residues.

V and J are TRBV12-5 and TRBJ1-1; D gene uncertain. V was cut by 5 bases and J by 6 bases, with 19 bases left in between. The CDR3 has 15 residues. Looked up from germline, CDR1 is LGHNT and CDR2 is FRNRAP. CDR3 residues: CASGAPMFGEAEAFF. In DNA, the CDR3 is TGTGCTAGTGGTGCCCCAATGTTCGGGGAGGCTGAAGCTTTCTTT.

The V call is TRBV18, the J call TRBJ1-6; D is perhaps TRBD1 (5 bases). Germline V CDR1 and CDR2: KGHSH, LQKENI. Trimming removed 3 bases from V and 6 bases from J, with 9 bases in between. The CDR3 spans 14 residues. The CDR3 loop reads CASSPSGFNSPLHF. The CDR3 DNA is TGTGCCAGCTCACCTTCAGGGTTTAATTCACCCCTCCACTTT. The entire variable domain, with the rest obtained from reference TRBV18 and TRBJ1-6, is as follows: NAGVMQNPRHLVRRRGQEARLRCSPMKGHSHVYWYRQLPEEGLKFMVYLQKENIIDESGMPKERFSAEFPKEGPSILRIQQVVRGDSAAYFCASSPSGFNSPLHFGNGTRLTVT.

This sequence joins TRBV28 and TRBJ2-3, with D tentatively TRBD1 (6 bases). V shed 5 bases and J shed 0 bases, with 15 bases lying between them. Germline CDR1 and CDR2: MDHEN and SYDVKM. The CDR3 loop spans 16 amino acids. The CDR3 spells CASSPTGTRSTDTQYF. CDR3 bases: TGTGCCAGCAGTCCCACCGGGACACGGAGCACAGATACGCAGTATTTT.

V and J are TRBV27 and TRBJ1-2; D possibly corresponds to TRBD1 (5 bases). Deletions cut 4 bases from V and 5 bases from J, with 11 bases between. CDR1 MNHEY and CDR2 SMNVEV come from the germline V gene (reference sequence). The CDR3 consists of 13 residues. For the CDR3, the DNA is TGTGCCAGCAGTTACGGGGGGGAATATGGCTACACCTTC. Encoded protein: CASSYGGEYGYTF.